This TCR beta chain originates from a study of cytomegalovirus exposure and HLA in healthy donors (dated by TCRdb to 2016 to 2017). Background on the whole study: According to an earlier analysis of a few hundred of the donors, 150 million to 200 million T cells yielded some 110 million unique TCR beta sequences and roughly 280 Gb of sequence data. About 280 gigabases of sequencing data and approximately 92 million unique TCR sequences made up an early release that covered 500 to 700 HLA-typed donors. The genetic ancestry cluster associated with self-reported Caucasian donors included about 84% of the roughly 400 genotyped donors. The study aimed to test whether signatures of past pathogen exposure could be identified by cataloging public T cell receptors. The study used immunosequencing to profile the T cell repertoires of around 600 subjects and linked those repertoires to cytomegalovirus serostatus. In addition to the first cohort of around 670 subjects, a separate validation cohort of approximately 110 different subjects was used. To predict cytomegalovirus infection status, the study brought together high-throughput TCR immunosequencing, statistical association of individual TCRs with disease status, and machine learning. To study patterns of TCR occurrence, a later analysis re-analyzed previously published TCR beta repertoires from just over 650 donors and added high-resolution HLA genotyping. In the later analysis, no new phenotypic data were used to find candidate immune exposures; instead, reliance was placed on TCR beta sequences and their occurrence across donors. An earlier analysis of 587 of the donors used high-throughput TCR beta sequencing to judge whether each TCR beta V gene segment behaved as functional or pseudogenic. Donor age, sex, ethnicity and CMV serostatus were collected together with the repertoire data. A later genetic analysis took genome-wide SNP genotypes for about 60% of the roughly 670 donors and used that subset as a discovery cohort. All discovery cohort repertoires had been generated using a single sequencing platform. Class I and class II HLA loci were covered by the typing at four-digit resolution. The number of donors typed differed by locus, with about 629-630 for A, B, C, DRB1 and DQB1, 522 for DQA1, about 610 for DPA1, and some 440 for DPB1. A few DR-DQ haplotypes were treated as single units for association and clustering because of strong linkage in the cohort. Among 300 to 450 genotyped donors of the cohort, an average of approximately 240,000 unique TCR beta nucleotide sequences were sequenced per donor, 15% to 20% of them non-productive.

What the research found in general, with its limitations: The presence/absence analyses assumed that sequencing depth was roughly uniform across donors, and that assumption may not be true. A later analysis found that TCR association rates varied across HLA loci, with DRB1 alleles showing the most associated TCRs and HLA-C alleles the fewest. Because counts were too low, about 15 rarely observed V segments, including chromosome 9 orphons, were left out of the earlier analysis of 500 to 750 of the donors. A further reported finding was that TCR beta sequences accurately predicted the HLA-A and HLA-B alleles for most subjects in the first cohort. Some IMGT-functional V segments, including TRBV6-2 and TRBV6-3, could not be told apart with the 87-base-pair reads, so those segments were excluded. According to a later genetic analysis, donors in an Asian-associated ancestry cluster had fewer N-insertions in productive TCRs than the approximately 650-donor mean. The study listed 150 to 200 TCR beta chains as associated with cytomegalovirus. In vitro tests confirmed that a few of the cytomegalovirus-associated TCR beta chains recognize cytomegalovirus antigens. Because HLA typing was unavailable for some donors at each locus, only the typed subset was used in association tests. In a later genetic analysis, a missense DCLRE1C variant was associated with V-gene and J-gene trimming of TCR beta chains, and the association was replicated in an independent cohort. When HLA alleles, especially DR and DQ, strongly co-occurred, TCR associations were difficult to assign to individual alleles. Most TCR sequences were observed very rarely across donors, whereas some public TCRs were present in many individuals. Broadly in line with IMGT annotations, most TCR beta V segments showed up in productive rearrangements about 90% or about 30% of the time in an earlier analysis of 587 of the donors. Only TCR beta chains were sequenced in this cohort, and the absence of alpha or paired-chain data limited detectable features. Immune exposure information for the cohort was limited to CMV serostatus. The classifier was reported to diagnose cytomegalovirus status with high specificity and sensitivity in both the original and validation cohorts. A cluster of highly shared sequence variants was judged likely to represent a technical artifact of the sequencing pipeline. In a later analysis, HLA-associated TCR beta chains showed more clonal expansion and lower generation probabilities than non-associated chains that were equally common. According to the authors, the approach could potentially be generalized to other disease states and immunological phenotypes. In a later analysis, several top co-occurrence clusters were reported to appear linked to parvovirus B19, influenza, CMV and Epstein-Barr virus. Correlated functional status among segregating V segments might be attributable to linkage disequilibrium, but an unknown experimental factor could not be ruled out. Specific HLA alleles were associated with over 15,000 TCR beta sequences at a false discovery rate of 0.05 in a later analysis. According to a later analysis, most CMV-associated TCR beta chains appeared to be HLA-restricted, and the HLA associations seemed to be driven largely by CMV exposure.

Based on the germline V gene, the CDR1 and CDR2 sequences are MDHEN and SYDVKM. Relative to germline, V is 8 bases shorter and J is 3 bases shorter, with 17 bases between their ends. Including the terminal cysteine and phenylalanine, the CDR3 comprises 15 residues. Only CDR3 DNA is held: 45 bases, read in frame from base 1. On this clone: No antigen is known for it. One base away there is no much larger clone; base qualities are not given.

The library was built by means of the immunoSEQ multiplex PCR assay. A mixture of 60 forward primers for TCR Vbeta segments and 13 reverse primers for TCR Jbeta segments was used in the multiplex PCR. Amplification of the CDR3 region of rearranged TCR beta genes was performed with a multiplex PCR assay on genomic DNA. The amplified TCR beta libraries were sequenced on the Illumina HiSeq System as 87-base-pair reads. From the authors' description of their analysis: Across the 500 to 750 repertoires, a later analysis counted tens of millions of unique TCR beta chains, about 10 million of which were shared by at least two donors. Raw reads were error-corrected and collapsed into unique sequences by a nearest-neighbor algorithm in which closely related sequences were merged to remove PCR and sequencing errors. Alignment of CDR3 sequences to IMGT reference sequences was used to assign V, D and J gene segments. For a sequence to be retained, a match of at least six nucleotides was required to both a V gene segment and a J gene segment. Rearrangements were classified as productive when the CDR3 lacked stop codons and remained in frame with V and J, and all other rearrangements were classified as non-productive. Following IMGT convention, CDR3 was defined as the stretch from the second conserved V-encoded cysteine to the conserved J-encoded phenylalanine. Sequences without an unambiguous match to a single V gene segment were excluded from the earlier analysis of approximately 600 of the donors. An earlier analysis of 500 to 600 of the donors classified V segments as functional when productive rearrangements were above 56.7% and as segregating when the standard deviation between donors was above 5%. A statistical classification framework was built to diagnose cytomegalovirus status from the catalog of TCR beta chain sequences. V and J gene assignment, in a later analysis, came from comparing TCR nucleotide sequences with IMGT/GENE-DB human TR gene sequences. A later analysis assigned CDR3 sequences and most-parsimonious VDJ recombination scenarios with the TCRdist pipeline. In a later analysis, each TCR beta chain was defined by its CDR3 amino acid sequence together with its V-gene family, and reads lacking a unique V-gene family were excluded. A later analysis removed roughly 590 highly shared, low-generation-probability nucleotide sequences to deal with suspected cross-contamination and a sequencing artifact. In a later analysis, a clonal expansion index for each public chain was calculated from normalized within-repertoire ranks of inferred template counts. In a later analysis, generation probabilities were computed using a VDJ recombination model fitted to out-of-frame rearrangements, and the results were checked against IGoR. In a later analysis, TCR-TCR, TCR-HLA and TCR-CMV co-occurrence was scored with hypergeometric tests, and a repertoire-size bias correction was applied to TCR pairs. False discovery rates were estimated in a later analysis by permuting HLA or CMV assignments 20 times. In a later analysis, co-occurring TCRs were grouped using DBSCAN, with TCRdist sequence similarity added in when clustering inside HLA-allele-positive subsets. Co-occurrence clustering excluded repertoires with fewer than 30,000 or more than 120,000 public chains, plus five with anomalous nucleotide sharing. As stored in TCRdb, this immuneACCESS dataset retains in-frame rearrangements with V and J assigned. A fraction of the clones does not appear; measured against another copy, unresolved V genes explain less than half of the discrepancy, and the remainder lacks a known reason. V, J and clone size reflect that table, while D and trimming were determined from the DNA. This sample gives around 180,000 clones in total; 82% of them show up just once. Approximately 0.55% of the sample is held by the ten biggest clonotypes.

In total, roughly 670 healthy bone marrow donors made up the cohort. At the time of sampling, all cohort members were nominally healthy, though unrecorded immune exposures were likely present. The donor was CMV seronegative and was included in the group of a few hundred seronegative cohort members. A peripheral blood sample was provided by each donor, and peripheral blood mononuclear cells were used for TCR beta sequencing. The Qiagen DNeasy Blood Extraction Kit was used to extract genomic DNA from the blood cell samples. The sequence joins TRBV28 to TRBJ1-5, and possibly TRBD1, on 5 matching bases. This clonotype was sampled from a woman in her fifties or sixties in good health and CMV-seronegative. Sequencing input: PBMCs. The base sequence is TGTGCCAGCCGCGGGGGGATGTGGGTCAATCAGCCCCAGCATTTT. This encodes CASRGGMWVNQPQHF.